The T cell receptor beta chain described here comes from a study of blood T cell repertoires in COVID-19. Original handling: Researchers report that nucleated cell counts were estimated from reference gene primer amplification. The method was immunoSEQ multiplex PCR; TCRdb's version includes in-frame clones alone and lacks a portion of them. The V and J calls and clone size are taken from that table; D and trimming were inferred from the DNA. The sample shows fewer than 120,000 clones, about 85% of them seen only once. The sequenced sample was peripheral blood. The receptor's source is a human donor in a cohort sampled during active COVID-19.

In DNA, the CDR3 is TGTGCCAGCAGTGCCGGGCAGGGCGCTTTCTTT. Translating it yields CASSAGQGAFF. The rearrangement links TRBV2 to TRBJ1-1, with D perhaps TRBD1 (5 bases). The CDR3 runs to 11 residues. The V gene's germline CDR1 is SNHLY and CDR2 FYNNEI. V dropped 4 bases and J dropped 11 bases, with 11 bases sitting between them.